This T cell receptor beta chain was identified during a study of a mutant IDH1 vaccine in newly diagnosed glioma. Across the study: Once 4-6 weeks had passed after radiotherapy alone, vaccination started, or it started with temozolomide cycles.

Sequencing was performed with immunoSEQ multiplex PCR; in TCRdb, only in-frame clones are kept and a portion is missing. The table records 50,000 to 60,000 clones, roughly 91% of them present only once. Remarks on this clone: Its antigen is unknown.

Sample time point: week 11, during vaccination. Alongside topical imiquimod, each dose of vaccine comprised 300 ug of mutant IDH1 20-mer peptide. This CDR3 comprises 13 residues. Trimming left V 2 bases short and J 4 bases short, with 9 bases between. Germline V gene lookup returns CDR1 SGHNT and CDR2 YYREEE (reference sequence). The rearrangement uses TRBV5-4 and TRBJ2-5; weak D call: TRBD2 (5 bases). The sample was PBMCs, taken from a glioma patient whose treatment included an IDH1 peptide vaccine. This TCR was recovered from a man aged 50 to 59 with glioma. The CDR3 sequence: CASSLAGVETQYF. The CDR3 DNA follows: TGTGCCAGCAGCTTAGCCGGGGTAGAGACCCAGTACTTC.